This T cell receptor (beta chain) emerged from a study of neurological immune-mediated disorders. Germline V lookup: CDR1 ENHRY, CDR2 SYGVKD. This CDR3 comprises 14 residues. Trimming pared 10 bases from V and 2 bases from J, leaving 18 bases between. The authors produced cDNA by 5'RACE using 10-nucleotide random UMIs. TCRdb used MiXCR to reprocess the 5' RACE reads, holding one entry per CDR3 protein. Of more than 100,000 distinct CDR3 sequences in the sample, less than 14% were seen once. This sample's time point: longitudinal time-point 3. In its sample, this clonotype was seen many times. Sequences were obtained from PBMCs. This receptor was obtained from a female donor with HTLV-1-associated myelopathy (HAM/TSP). The chain is built from TRBV10-3 and TRBJ2-7; possibly TRBD1 or TRBD2 for D (5 bases each). This CDR3 reads CASGPGQGTYEQYF. DNA for the CDR3: TGTGCCAGCGGGCCGGGGCAGGGTACCTACGAGCAGTACTTC.